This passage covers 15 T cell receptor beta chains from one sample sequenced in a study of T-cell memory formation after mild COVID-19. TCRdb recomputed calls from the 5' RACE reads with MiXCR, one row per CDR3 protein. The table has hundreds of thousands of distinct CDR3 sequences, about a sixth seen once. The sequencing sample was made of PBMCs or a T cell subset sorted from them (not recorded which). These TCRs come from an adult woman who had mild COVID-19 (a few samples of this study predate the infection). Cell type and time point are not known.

The CDR3 here is CASSLSRTGIPETQYF. The CDR3 coding sequence is TGTGCCAGCAGTTTATCGAGGACGGGTATCCCAGAGACCCAGTACTTC. The V and J genes are TRBV27 and TRBJ2-5, with D unresolved. The ends were cut back, 0 bases at V and 4 bases at J, with 15 bases in the middle. This CDR3 region has 16 residues. Germline V gives CDR1 MNHEY, CDR2 SMNVEV (reference sequence).

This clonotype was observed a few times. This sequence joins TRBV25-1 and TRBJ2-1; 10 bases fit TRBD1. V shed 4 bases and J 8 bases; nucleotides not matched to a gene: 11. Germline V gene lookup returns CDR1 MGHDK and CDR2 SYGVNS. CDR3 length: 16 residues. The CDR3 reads CASSAYPGQGIDEQFF. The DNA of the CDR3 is TGTGCCAGCAGTGCTTATCCGGGACAGGGGATCGATGAGCAGTTCTTC.

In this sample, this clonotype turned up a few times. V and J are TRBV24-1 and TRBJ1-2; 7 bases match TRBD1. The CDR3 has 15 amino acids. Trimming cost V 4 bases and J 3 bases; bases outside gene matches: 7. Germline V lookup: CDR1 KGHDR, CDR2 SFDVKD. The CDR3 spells CATSDRQGGDYGYTF. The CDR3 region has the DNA TGTGCCACCAGTGACCGGCAGGGGGGAGACTATGGCTACACCTTC.

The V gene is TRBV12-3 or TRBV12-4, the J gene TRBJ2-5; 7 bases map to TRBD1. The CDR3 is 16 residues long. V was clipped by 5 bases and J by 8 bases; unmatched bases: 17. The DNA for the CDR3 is TGTGCCAGCAGTGGGACAGCGAAGGTCACGGGGAAAACCCAGTACTTC. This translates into CASSGTAKVTGKTQYF.

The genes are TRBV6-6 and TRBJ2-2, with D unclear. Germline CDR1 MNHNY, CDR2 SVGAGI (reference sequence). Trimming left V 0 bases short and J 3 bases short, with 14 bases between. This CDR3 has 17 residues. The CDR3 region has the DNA TGTGCCAGCAGTTACTCGAGTGCGTCCACCTACACCGGGGAGCTGTTTTTT. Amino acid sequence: CASSYSSASTYTGELFF.

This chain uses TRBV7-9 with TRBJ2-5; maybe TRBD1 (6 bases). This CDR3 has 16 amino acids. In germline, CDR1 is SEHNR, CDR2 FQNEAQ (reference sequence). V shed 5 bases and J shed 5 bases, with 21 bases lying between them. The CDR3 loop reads CASSPTRWQGKETQYF. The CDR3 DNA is TGTGCCAGCAGCCCTACCCGATGGCAGGGGAAGGAGACCCAGTACTTC.

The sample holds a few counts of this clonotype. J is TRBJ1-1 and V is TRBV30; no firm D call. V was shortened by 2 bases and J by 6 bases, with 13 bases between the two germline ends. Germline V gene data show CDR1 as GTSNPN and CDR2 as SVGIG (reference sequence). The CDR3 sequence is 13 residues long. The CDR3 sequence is CAWSMSGWAEAFF. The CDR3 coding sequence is TGTGCCTGGAGTATGTCGGGGTGGGCTGAAGCTTTCTTT. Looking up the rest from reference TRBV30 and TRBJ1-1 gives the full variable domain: SQTIHQWPATLVQPVGSPLSLECTVEGTSNPNLYWYRQAAGRGLQLLFYSVGIGQISSEVPQNLSASRPQDRQFILSSKKLLLSDSGFYLCAWSMSGWAEAFFGQGTRLTVV.

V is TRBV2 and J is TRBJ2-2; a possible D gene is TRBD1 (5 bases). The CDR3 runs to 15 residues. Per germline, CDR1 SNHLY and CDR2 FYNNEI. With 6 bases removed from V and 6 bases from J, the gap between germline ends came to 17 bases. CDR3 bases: TGTGCCAGCAGCCGAGACAGCCTGTCGGCCGGGGAGCTGTTTTTT. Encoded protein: CASSRDSLSAGELFF.

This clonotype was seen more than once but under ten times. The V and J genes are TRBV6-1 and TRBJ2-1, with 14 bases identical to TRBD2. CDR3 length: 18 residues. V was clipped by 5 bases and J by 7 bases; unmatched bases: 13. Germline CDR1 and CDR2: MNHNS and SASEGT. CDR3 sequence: CASSPRVGLAGGNNEQFF. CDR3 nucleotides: TGTGCCAGCAGTCCCCGAGTAGGACTAGCGGGAGGTAATAATGAGCAGTTCTTC.

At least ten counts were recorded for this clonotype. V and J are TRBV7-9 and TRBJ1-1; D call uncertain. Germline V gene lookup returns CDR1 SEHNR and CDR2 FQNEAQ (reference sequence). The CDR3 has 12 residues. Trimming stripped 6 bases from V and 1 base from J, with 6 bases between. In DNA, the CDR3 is TGTGCCAGCAGAACCGGGAACACTGAAGCTTTCTTT. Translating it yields CASRTGNTEAFF.

DNA of the CDR3: TGTGCCAGCGCATACAGGGAGGTCTACGAGCAGTACTTC. It specifies CASAYREVYEQYF. The rearrangement uses TRBV6-5 and TRBJ2-7; D possibly uses TRBD1 or TRBD2 (6 bases each). CDR1 MNHEY and CDR2 SVGAGI come from the germline V gene. This CDR3 comprises 13 residues. Trimming took 8 bases from V and 3 from J, leaving 14 bases between them.

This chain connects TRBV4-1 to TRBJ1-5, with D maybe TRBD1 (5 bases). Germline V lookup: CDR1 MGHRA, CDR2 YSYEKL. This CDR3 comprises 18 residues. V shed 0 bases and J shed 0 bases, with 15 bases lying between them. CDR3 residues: CASSQDGPGKYSNQPQHF. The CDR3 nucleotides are TGCGCCAGCAGCCAAGATGGGCCAGGGAAATATAGCAATCAGCCCCAGCATTTT.

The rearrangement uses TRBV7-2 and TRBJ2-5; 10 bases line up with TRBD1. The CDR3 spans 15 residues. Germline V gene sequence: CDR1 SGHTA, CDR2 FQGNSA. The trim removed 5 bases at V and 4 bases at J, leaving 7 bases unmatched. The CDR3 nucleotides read TGTGCCAGCAGCCCCAGGACAGGGGGAACAGAGACCCAGTACTTC. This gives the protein CASSPRTGGTETQYF.

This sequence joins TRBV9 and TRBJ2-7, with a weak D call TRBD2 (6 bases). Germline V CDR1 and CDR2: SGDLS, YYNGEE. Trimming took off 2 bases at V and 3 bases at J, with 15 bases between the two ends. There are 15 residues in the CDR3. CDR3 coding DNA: TGTGCCAGCAGCGTGTATAGCGGTCCCCTCTACGAGCAGTACTTC. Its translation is CASSVYSGPLYEQYF. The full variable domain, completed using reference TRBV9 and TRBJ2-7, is DSGVTQTPKHLITATGQRVTLRCSPRSGDLSVYWYQQSLDQGLQFLIQYYNGEERAKGNILERFSAQQFPDLHSELNLSSLELGDSALYFCASSVYSGPLYEQYFGPGTRLTVT.

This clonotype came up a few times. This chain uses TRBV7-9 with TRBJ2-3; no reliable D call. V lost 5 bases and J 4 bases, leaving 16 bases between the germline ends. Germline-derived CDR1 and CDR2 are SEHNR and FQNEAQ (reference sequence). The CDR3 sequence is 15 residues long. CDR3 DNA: TGTGCCAGCAGCGCTTTGACAATCTCGGCAGATACGCAGTATTTT. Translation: CASSALTISADTQYF.